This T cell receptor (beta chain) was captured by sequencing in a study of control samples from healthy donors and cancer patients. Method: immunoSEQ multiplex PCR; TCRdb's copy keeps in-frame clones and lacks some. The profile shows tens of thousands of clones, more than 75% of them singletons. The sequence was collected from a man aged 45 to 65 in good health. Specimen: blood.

The CDR3 DNA reads as TGTGCCAGCGGAGCGGGAGAGACCCAGTACTTC. Protein: CASGAGETQYF. This chain links TRBV2 with TRBJ2-5; D perhaps matches TRBD2 (6 bases). V was shortened by 8 bases and J by 4 bases, with 8 bases between the two germline ends. Germline V lookup: CDR1 SNHLY, CDR2 FYNNEI. This CDR3 spans 11 amino acids.